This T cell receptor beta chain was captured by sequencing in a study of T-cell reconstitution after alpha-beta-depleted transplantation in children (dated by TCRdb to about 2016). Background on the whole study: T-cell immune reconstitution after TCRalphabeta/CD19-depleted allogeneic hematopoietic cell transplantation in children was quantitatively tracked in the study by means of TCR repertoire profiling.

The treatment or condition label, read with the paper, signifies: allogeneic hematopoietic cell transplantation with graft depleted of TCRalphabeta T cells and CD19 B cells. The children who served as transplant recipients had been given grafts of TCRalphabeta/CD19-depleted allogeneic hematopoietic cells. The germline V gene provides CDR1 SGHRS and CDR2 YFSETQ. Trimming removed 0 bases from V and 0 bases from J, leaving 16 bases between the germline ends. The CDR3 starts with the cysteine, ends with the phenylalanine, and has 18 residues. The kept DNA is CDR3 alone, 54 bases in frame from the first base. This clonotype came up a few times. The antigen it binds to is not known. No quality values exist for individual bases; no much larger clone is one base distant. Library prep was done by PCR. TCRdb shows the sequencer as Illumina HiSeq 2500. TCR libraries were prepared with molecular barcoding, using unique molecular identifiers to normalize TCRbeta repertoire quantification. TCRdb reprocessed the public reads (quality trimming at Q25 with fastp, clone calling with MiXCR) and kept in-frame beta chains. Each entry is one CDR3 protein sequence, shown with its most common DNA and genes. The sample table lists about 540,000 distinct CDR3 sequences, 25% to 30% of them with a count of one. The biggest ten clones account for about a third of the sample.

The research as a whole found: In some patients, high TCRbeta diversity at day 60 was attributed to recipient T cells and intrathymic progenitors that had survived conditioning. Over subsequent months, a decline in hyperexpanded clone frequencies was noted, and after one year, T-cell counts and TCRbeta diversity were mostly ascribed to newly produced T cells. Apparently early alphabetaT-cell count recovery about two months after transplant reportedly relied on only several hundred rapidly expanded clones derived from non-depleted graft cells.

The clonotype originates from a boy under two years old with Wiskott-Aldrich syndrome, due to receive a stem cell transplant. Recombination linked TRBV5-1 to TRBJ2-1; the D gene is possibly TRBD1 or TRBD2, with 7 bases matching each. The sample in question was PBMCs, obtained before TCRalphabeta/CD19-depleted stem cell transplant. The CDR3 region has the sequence CASSLAGSRGGSYNEQFF. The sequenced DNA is TGCGCCAGCAGCTTGGCGGGAAGCAGGGGGGGCTCCTACAATGAGCAGTTCTTC. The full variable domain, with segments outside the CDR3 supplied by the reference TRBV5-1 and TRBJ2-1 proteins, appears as KAGVTQTPRYLIKTRGQQVTLSCSPISGHRSVSWYQQTPGQGLQFLFEYFSETQRNKGNFPGRFSGRQFSNSRSEMNVSTLELGDSALYLCASSLAGSRGGSYNEQFFGPGTRLTVL.